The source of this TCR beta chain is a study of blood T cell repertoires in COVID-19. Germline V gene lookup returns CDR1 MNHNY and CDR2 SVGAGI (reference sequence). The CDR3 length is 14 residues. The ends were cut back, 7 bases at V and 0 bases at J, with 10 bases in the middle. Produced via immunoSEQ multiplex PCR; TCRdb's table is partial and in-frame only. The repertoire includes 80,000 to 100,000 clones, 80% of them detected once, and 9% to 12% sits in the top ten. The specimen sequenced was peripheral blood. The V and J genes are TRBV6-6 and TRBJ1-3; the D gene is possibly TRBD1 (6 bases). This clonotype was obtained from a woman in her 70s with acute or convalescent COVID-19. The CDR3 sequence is CASNLQGSGNTIYF. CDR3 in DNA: TGTGCCAGCAACCTACAGGGCTCTGGAAACACCATATATTTT.